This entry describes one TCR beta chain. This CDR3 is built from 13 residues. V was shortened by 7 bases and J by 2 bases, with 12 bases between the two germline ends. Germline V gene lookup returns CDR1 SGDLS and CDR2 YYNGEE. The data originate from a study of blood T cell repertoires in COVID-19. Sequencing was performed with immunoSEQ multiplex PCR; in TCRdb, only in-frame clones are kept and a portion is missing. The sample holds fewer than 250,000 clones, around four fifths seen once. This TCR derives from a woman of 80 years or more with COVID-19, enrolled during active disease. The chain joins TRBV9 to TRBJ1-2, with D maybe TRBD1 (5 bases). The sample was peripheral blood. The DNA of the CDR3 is TGTGCCAGCTCCGGCCAGGGAAACTATGGCTACACCTTC. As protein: CASSGQGNYGYTF.